The source of this T cell receptor (beta chain) is a study of CD8 T cells in ankylosing spondylitis. This CDR3 has 14 residues. Deletions cut 7 bases from V and 4 bases from J, with 16 bases between. Germline V gene lookup returns CDR1 MNHEY and CDR2 SVGEGT. There are a few counts of this clonotype. Its target is not known. Findings and limits, study-wide: Certain motif variants had earlier appeared in reactive arthritis synovial fluid and blood. Made up of eight highly homologous variants, a TCR beta motif appeared characteristic of ankylosing spondylitis blood. It was reported that disease-linked clones were significantly enriched in matched ankylosing spondylitis synovial fluid.

Construction of TCR beta libraries was performed using quantitative 5'-RACE with molecular barcodes. TCRdb analysed the 5' RACE reads with MiXCR anew, one entry per CDR3 protein. The sample has some 130,000 distinct CDR3 sequences, 7.3% seen once; the top ten hold around 11%. The material sequenced was blood, either unsorted or a sorted T cell fraction (not recorded which). The TCR comes from a female donor with ankylosing spondylitis or in good health (not recorded which). J is TRBJ1-1 and V is TRBV6-2 or TRBV6-3; D is perhaps TRBD1 (6 bases). This CDR3 reads CASTWTALSTEAFF. The CDR3 DNA sequence: TGTGCCAGCACCTGGACAGCCTTAAGCACTGAAGCTTTCTTT.